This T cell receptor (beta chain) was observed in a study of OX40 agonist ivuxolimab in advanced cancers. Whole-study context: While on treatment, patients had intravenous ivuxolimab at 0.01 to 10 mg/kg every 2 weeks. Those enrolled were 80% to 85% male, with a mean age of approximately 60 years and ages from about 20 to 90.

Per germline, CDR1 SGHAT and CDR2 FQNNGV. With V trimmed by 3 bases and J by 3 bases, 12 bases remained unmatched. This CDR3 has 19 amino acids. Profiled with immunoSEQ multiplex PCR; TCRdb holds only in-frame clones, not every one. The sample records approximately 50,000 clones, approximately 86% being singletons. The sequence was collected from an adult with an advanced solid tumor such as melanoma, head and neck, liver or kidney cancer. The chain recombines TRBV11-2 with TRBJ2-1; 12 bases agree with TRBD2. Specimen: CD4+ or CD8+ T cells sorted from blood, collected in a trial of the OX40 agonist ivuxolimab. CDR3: CASSFSLASGRGGYNEQFF. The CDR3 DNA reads TGTGCCAGCAGCTTCAGTTTAGCTAGCGGGAGGGGAGGCTACAATGAGCAGTTCTTC.